This T cell receptor beta chain was sequenced in a study of cytomegalovirus exposure and HLA in healthy donors. Overall study context: Drawn from HLA-typed donors, about 85 million unique TCRs were held in an early data release. General observations from the study: DRB1 showed the most TCR associations and HLA-C the fewest in a later analysis, as rates varied by HLA locus.

Looked up from germline, CDR1 is SGHRS and CDR2 is YFSETQ. Trimming removed 5 bases from V and 1 base from J, with 12 bases in between. There are 14 residues in the CDR3. This clone has a handful of counts. The antigen is undetermined. Whereas donors were nominally healthy upon sampling, unrecorded immune exposures were probable. The PCR contained 60 Vbeta and 13 Jbeta primers. TCRdb's copy holds only in-frame clones and misses some; the assay was immunoSEQ multiplex PCR. The sample holds approximately 150,000 clones; around 80% are singletons and the top ten take 1.5%. The TCR was taken from a woman under 30 in good health and CMV-seronegative. This chain links TRBV5-1 with TRBJ1-1, with D unresolved. Sequences were obtained from PBMCs. Written as DNA, the CDR3 is TGCGCCAGCAGGGTGGTTACGGGGAACACTGAAGCTTTCTTT. Its translation is CASRVVTGNTEAFF.